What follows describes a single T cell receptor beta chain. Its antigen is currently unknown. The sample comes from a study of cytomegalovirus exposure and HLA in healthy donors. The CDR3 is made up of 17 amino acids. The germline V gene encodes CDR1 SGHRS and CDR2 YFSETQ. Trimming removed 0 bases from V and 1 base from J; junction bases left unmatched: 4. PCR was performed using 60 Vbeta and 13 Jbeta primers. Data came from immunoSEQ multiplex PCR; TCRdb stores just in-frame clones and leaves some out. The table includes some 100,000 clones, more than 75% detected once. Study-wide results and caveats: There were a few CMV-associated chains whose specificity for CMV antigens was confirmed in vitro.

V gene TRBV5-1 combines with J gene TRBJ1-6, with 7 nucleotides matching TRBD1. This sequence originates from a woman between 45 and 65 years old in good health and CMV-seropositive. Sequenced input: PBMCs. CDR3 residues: CASSLDRGNSYNSPLHF. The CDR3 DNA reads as TGCGCCAGCAGCTTGGACAGGGGTAATTCCTATAATTCACCCCTCCACTTT.